This T cell receptor beta chain was identified in a study of blood T cell repertoires in COVID-19. Across the study: Acute and convalescent COVID-19 specimens originated in the United States, Italy and Spain. From T cells, B-cell-depleted T cells, or PBMCs came the material, which was cDNA or gDNA.

Authors' processing steps: Cell counts per sample came from amplifying reference gene primers. Repertoires were generated with immunoSEQ multiplex PCR, while TCRdb's copy carries only in-frame clones and drops some. The D gene and trimming were derived from the DNA, and the V and J assignments and clone size from that table. The sample lists 98,000 or so clones, 84% occurring once. The CDR3 is 15 residues long. Per germline, CDR1 SGHNT and CDR2 YENEEA. Trimming took 1 base from V and 0 from J, leaving 7 bases between them. Source material: peripheral blood. This sequence was found in a man aged 55 to 69 with acute or convalescent COVID-19. The chain is built from TRBV11-3 and TRBJ1-3; D not certain. Here the CDR3 reads CASSLASISGNTIYF. As DNA, the CDR3 is TGTGCCAGCAGCTTAGCGAGTATCTCTGGAAACACCATATATTTT. Together with reference TRBV11-3 and TRBJ1-3, the CDR3 gives the full variable domain: EAGVVQSPRYKIIEKKQPVAFWCNPISGHNTLYWYLQNLGQGPELLIRYENEEAVDDSQLPKDRFSAERLKGVDSTLKIQPAELGDSAVYLCASSLASISGNTIYFGEGSWLTVV.